The rows below give T cell receptor beta chains drawn from one sample of a study of blood T cells in healthy people across ages. TCRdb redid the calling of the 5' RACE reads with MiXCR, one entry per CDR3 protein. The sample contains roughly 1.6 million distinct CDR3 sequences, 34% of which appear only once. Sequences were obtained from blood. Receptor source: a woman in her twenties or thirties in good health. Each CDR3 is given with its conserved first and last residue. The order of the fields is CDR3 DNA, CDR3 protein, clone size, D gene, J gene, V gene. D genes are given only for firm matches. A clone size is listed for some rows: how often the clone was seen (once, few, many), or a class if it is expanded.

cdr3_nt: TGCGCCAGCAGCCTCAGGGTCGGGTCGGCCCAAGAGACCCAGTACTTC
cdr3_aa: CASSLRVGSAQETQYF
clone_size: many
d_call: .
j_call: TRBJ2-5
v_call: TRBV4-1

cdr3_nt: TGTGCCAGCCATAAAACGGGGTCCCTCACCTTTAATGAAAAACTGTTTTTT
cdr3_aa: CASHKTGSLTFNEKLFF
clone_size: once
d_call: .
j_call: TRBJ1-4
v_call: TRBV7-3

cdr3_nt: TGTGCCAGCTCACGACTACAGGGGGCGGACTATGGCTACACCTTC
cdr3_aa: CASSRLQGADYGYTF
clone_size: .
d_call: TRBD1
j_call: TRBJ1-2
v_call: TRBV18

cdr3_nt: TGTGCCAGCAGACGACAGGCGCGCGACAACGAGCAGTACTTC
cdr3_aa: CASRRQARDNEQYF
clone_size: .
d_call: .
j_call: TRBJ2-7
v_call: TRBV12-3/TRBV12-4

cdr3_nt: TGTGCCAGCAGGTTATGGGGGTCAAATCAGCCCCAGCATTTT
cdr3_aa: CASRLWGSNQPQHF
clone_size: .
d_call: .
j_call: TRBJ1-5
v_call: TRBV27

cdr3_nt: TGTGCCAGCAGCGAGGGTGGTGAAGCTTTCTTT
cdr3_aa: CASSEGGEAFF
clone_size: few
d_call: .
j_call: TRBJ1-1
v_call: TRBV27

cdr3_nt: TGTGCCGGCAGCCCCCTCGGGGAGGATGAGCAGTTCTTC
cdr3_aa: CAGSPLGEDEQFF
clone_size: .
d_call: .
j_call: TRBJ2-1
v_call: TRBV7-3

cdr3_nt: TGTGCCAGCAGTAGGGGGAGGGCTCAAGAGACCCAGTACTTC
cdr3_aa: CASSRGRAQETQYF
clone_size: few
d_call: .
j_call: TRBJ2-5
v_call: TRBV6-1

cdr3_nt: TGCAGTGCTCCGGGAGGGCCGAATGAGCAGTACTTC
cdr3_aa: CSAPGGPNEQYF
clone_size: many
d_call: TRBD2
j_call: TRBJ2-7
v_call: TRBV20-1

cdr3_nt: TGTGCCAGCAGTTCCGGGACAGCTCGCTCTGGCTACACCTTC
cdr3_aa: CASSSGTARSGYTF
clone_size: .
d_call: TRBD1
j_call: TRBJ1-2
v_call: TRBV12-3/TRBV12-4

cdr3_nt: TGTGCCACCAGTGTTGGGGTGGGGGCAGATACGCAGTATTTT
cdr3_aa: CATSVGVGADTQYF
clone_size: .
d_call: .
j_call: TRBJ2-3
v_call: TRBV24-1

cdr3_nt: TGTGCCAGCAGTTTCGGGGGACAGCAGGAAGATACGCAGTATTTT
cdr3_aa: CASSFGGQQEDTQYF
clone_size: .
d_call: .
j_call: TRBJ2-3
v_call: TRBV28

cdr3_nt: TGTGCCAGCAGCTCGACCTCACGGACTAGCGGGGGGTACGAGCAGTACTTC
cdr3_aa: CASSSTSRTSGGYEQYF
clone_size: many
d_call: TRBD2
j_call: TRBJ2-7
v_call: TRBV13

cdr3_nt: TGCAGCGGGGGAAGGAGTCCCGAAGGCCAAGAGACCCAGTACTTC
cdr3_aa: CSGGRSPEGQETQYF
clone_size: few
d_call: .
j_call: TRBJ2-5
v_call: TRBV29-1

cdr3_nt: TGTGCCAGCAGCGTAGATCAGCTAAACACTGAAGCTTTCTTT
cdr3_aa: CASSVDQLNTEAFF
clone_size: few
d_call: .
j_call: TRBJ1-1
v_call: TRBV9

cdr3_nt: TGCAGTGCTAGTGGGCAGGGCGCGAGTCTCTACGAGCAGTACTTC
cdr3_aa: CSASGQGASLYEQYF
clone_size: few
d_call: .
j_call: TRBJ2-7
v_call: TRBV20-1

cdr3_nt: TGTGCCGGCAGCCAACAGGGTGCAGATACGCAGTATTTT
cdr3_aa: CAGSQQGADTQYF
clone_size: .
d_call: .
j_call: TRBJ2-3
v_call: TRBV3-1

cdr3_nt: TGTGCCAGCAGCATAGGGACTAGCGGGGGCACAGATACGCAGTATTTT
cdr3_aa: CASSIGTSGGTDTQYF
clone_size: few
d_call: TRBD2
j_call: TRBJ2-3
v_call: TRBV11-3

cdr3_nt: TGTGCCAGCAGTGAAATCCGAGCCCATAATGGAAAACTGTTTTTT
cdr3_aa: CASSEIRAHNGKLFF
clone_size: .
d_call: .
j_call: TRBJ1-4
v_call: TRBV6-1